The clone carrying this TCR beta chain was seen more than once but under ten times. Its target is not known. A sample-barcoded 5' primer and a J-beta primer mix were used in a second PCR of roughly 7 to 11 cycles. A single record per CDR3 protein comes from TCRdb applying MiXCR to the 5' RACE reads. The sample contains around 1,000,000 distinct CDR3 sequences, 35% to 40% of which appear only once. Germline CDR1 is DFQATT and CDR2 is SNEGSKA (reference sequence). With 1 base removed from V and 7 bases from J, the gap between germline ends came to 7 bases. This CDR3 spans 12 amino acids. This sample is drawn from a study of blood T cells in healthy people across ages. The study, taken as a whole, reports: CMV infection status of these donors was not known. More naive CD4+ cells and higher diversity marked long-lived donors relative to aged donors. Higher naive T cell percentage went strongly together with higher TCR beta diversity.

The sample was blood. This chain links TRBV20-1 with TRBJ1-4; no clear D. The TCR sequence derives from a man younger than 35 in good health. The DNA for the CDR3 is TGCAGTGCTAGAGGGGAGAGTGAAAAACTGTTTTTT. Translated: CSARGESEKLFF.